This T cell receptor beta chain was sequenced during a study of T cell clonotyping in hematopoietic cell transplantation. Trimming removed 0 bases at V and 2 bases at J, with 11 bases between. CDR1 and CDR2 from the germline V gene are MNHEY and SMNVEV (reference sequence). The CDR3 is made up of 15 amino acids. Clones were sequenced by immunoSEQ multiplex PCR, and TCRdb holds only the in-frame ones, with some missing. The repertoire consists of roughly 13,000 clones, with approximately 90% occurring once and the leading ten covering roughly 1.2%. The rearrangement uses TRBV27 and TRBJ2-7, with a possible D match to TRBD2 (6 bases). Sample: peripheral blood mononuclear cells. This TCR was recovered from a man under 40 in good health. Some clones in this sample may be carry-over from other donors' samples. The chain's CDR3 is CASSLSEGGPYEQYF. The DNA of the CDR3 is TGTGCCAGCAGTTTATCGGAGGGTGGTCCCTACGAGCAGTACTTC.